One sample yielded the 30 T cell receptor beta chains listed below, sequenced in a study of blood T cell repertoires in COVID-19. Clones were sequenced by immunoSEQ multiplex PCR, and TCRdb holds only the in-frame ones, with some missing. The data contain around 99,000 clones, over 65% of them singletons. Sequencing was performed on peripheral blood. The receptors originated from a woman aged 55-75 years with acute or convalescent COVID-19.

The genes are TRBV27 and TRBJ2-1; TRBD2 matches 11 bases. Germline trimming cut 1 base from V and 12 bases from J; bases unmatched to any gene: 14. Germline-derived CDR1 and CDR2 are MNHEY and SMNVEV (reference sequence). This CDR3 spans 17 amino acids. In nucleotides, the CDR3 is TGTGCCAGCAGTTTATACCCTCCTAGCGGGAGGACAGGGGTGCAGTTCTTC. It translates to CASSLYPPSGRTGVQFF.

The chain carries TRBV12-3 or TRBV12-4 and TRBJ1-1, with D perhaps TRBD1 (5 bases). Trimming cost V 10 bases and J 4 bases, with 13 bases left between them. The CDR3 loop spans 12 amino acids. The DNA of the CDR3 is TGTGCCACCAAGGGGCTGGCCACTGAAGCTTTCTTT. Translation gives CATKGLATEAFF.

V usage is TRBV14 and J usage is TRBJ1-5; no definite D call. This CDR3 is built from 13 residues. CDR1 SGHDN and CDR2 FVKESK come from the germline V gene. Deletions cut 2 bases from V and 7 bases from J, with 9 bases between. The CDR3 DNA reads TGTGCCAGCAGCCAAAACGCTAAACAGCCCCAGCATTTT. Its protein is CASSQNAKQPQHF.

The CDR3 loop reads CASSLGDRLQIGGGYTF. The DNA for the CDR3 is TGCGCCAGCAGCCTGGGAGACAGGCTCCAAATTGGAGGTGGCTACACCTTC. The chain uses TRBV5-1 and TRBJ1-2; D may be TRBD1 (6 bases). This CDR3 comprises 17 residues. Trimming stripped 4 bases from V and 7 bases from J, with 26 bases between. The V gene's germline CDR1 is SGHRS and CDR2 YFSETQ.

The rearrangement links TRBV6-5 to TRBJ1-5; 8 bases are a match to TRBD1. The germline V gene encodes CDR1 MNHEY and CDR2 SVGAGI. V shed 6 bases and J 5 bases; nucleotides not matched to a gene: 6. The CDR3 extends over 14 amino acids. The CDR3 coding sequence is TGTGCCAGCAGCGTCGGACAGGGAGATCAGCCCCAGCATTTT. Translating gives CASSVGQGDQPQHF.

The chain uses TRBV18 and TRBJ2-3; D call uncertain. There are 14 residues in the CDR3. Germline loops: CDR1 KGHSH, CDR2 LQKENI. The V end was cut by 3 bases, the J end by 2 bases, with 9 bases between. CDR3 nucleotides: TGTGCCAGCTCACCCCGATCCTACACAGATACGCAGTATTTT. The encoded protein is CASSPRSYTDTQYF.

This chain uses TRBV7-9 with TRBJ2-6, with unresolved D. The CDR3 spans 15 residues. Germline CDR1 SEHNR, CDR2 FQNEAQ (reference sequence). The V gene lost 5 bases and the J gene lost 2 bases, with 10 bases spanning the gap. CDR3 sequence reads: CASSPQEPGANVLTF. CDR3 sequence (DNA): TGTGCCAGCAGCCCCCAGGAACCTGGGGCCAACGTCCTGACTTTC.

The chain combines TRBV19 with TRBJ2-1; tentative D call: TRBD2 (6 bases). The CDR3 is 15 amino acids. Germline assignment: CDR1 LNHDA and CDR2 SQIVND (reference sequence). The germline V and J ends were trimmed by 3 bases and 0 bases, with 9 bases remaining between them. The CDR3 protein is CASSMAGSSYNEQFF. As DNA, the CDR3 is TGTGCCAGTAGTATGGCGGGAAGCTCCTACAATGAGCAGTTCTTC.

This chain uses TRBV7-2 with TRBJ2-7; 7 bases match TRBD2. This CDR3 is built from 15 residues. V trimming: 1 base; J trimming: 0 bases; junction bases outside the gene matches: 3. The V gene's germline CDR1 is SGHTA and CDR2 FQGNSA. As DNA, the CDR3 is TGTGCCAGCAGCTTAGATAGGACTAGCTCCTACGAGCAGTACTTC. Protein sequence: CASSLDRTSSYEQYF.

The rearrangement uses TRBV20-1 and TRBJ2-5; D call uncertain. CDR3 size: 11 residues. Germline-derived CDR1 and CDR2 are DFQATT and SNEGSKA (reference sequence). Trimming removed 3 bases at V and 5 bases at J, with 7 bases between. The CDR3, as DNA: TGCAGTGCTAGCGGTGCGGAGACCCAGTACTTC. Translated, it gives CSASGAETQYF.

Here the CDR3 reads CASSDCNRGGNQPQHF. As DNA, the CDR3 is TGTGCCAGCAGCGATTGTAACAGGGGTGGCAATCAGCCCCAGCATTTT. The chain is built from TRBV9 and TRBJ1-5, with 7 bases identical to TRBD1. There are 16 residues in the CDR3. CDR1 SGDLS and CDR2 YYNGEE come from the germline V gene. V lost 3 bases, J lost 2 bases, and 8 bases stayed unmatched.

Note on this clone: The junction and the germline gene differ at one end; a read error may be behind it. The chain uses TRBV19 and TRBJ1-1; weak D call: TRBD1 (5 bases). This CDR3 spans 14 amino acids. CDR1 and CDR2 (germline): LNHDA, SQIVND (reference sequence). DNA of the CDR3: TGTGCCAGTAGTATAGATCGGGGACTCTACGGGCTCTTTTTT. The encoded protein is CASSIDRGLYGLFF. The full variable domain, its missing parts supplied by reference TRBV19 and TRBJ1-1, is DGGITQSPKYLFRKEGQNVTLSCEQNLNHDAMYWYRQDPGQGLRLIYYSQIVNDFQKGDIAEGYSVSREKKESFPLTVTSAQKNPTAFYLCASSIDRGLYGLFFGQGTRLTVV.

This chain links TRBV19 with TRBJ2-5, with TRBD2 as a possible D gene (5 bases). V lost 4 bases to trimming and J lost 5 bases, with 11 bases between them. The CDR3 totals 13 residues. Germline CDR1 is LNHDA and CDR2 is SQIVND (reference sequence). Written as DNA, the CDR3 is TGTGCCAGTAGTACGGGATCTTCGGAGACCCAGTACTTC. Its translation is CASSTGSSETQYF. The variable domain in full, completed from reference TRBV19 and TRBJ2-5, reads DGGITQSPKYLFRKEGQNVTLSCEQNLNHDAMYWYRQDPGQGLRLIYYSQIVNDFQKGDIAEGYSVSREKKESFPLTVTSAQKNPTAFYLCASSTGSSETQYFGPGTRLLVL.

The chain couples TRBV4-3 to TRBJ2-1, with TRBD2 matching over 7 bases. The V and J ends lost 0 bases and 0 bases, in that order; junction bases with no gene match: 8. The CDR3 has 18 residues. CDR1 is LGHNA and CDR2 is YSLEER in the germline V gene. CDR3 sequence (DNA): TGCGCCAGCAGCCAAGAAGGATACGGGAGGCGCTCCTACAATGAGCAGTTCTTC. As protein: CASSQEGYGRRSYNEQFF.

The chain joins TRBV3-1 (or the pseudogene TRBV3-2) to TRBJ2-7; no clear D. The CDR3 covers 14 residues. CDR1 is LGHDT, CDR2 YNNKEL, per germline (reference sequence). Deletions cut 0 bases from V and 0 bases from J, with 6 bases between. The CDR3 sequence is CASSQDRFSYEQYF. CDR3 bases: TGTGCCAGCAGCCAAGATCGGTTCTCCTACGAGCAGTACTTC.

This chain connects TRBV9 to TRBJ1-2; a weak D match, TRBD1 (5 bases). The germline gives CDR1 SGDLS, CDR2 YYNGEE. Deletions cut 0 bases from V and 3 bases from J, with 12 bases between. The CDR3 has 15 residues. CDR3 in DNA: TGTGCCAGCAGCGTAGGAGTGGGGCAGGACTATGGCTACACCTTC. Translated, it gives CASSVGVGQDYGYTF.

Here the CDR3 reads CATSDRVPVNNEQFF. For the CDR3, the DNA is TGTGCCACCAGCGACCGGGTCCCGGTAAACAATGAGCAGTTCTTC. The chain links TRBV24-1 to TRBJ2-1; D unclear. This CDR3 region has 15 residues. V was cut by 7 bases and J by 5 bases, with 17 bases left in between. CDR1 KGHDR and CDR2 SFDVKD come from the germline V gene.

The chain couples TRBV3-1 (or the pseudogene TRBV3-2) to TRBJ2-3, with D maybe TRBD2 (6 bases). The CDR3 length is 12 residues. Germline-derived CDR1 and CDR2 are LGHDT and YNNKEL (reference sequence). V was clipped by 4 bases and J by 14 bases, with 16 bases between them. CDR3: CASSLRDSHPYF. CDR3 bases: TGTGCCAGCAGCCTGCGGGACTCCCATCCGTATTTT.

The CDR3 spells CASSLGDVGIETQYF. The CDR3 region has the DNA TGCGCCAGCAGCCTCGGAGACGTCGGAATCGAGACCCAGTACTTC. V usage is TRBV5-1 and J usage is TRBJ2-5; D is unresolved. V lost 4 bases to trimming and J lost 5 bases, with 18 bases between them. CDR3 size: 15 residues. Germline lookup yields CDR1 SGHRS and CDR2 YFSETQ.

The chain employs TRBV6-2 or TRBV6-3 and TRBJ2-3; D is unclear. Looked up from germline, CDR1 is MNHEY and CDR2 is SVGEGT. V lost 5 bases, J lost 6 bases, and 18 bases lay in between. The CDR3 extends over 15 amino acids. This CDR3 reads CASSPRNSGTDTQYF. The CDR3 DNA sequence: TGTGCCAGCAGTCCCCGGAACTCAGGTACCGATACGCAGTATTTT.

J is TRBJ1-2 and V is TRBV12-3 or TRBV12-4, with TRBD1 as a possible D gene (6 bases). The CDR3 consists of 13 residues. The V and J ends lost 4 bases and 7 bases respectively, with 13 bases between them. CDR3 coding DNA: TGTGCCAGCAGTTGGGGGGGCCCTATTGGCTACACCTTC. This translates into CASSWGGPIGYTF.

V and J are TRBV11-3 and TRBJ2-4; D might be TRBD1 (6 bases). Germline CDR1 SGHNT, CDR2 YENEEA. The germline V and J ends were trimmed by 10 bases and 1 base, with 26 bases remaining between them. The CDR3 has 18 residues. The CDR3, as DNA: TGTGCCACCCCAGGGGCCCTAGAAGGAGTGTTGGCCAAAAACATTCAGTACTTC. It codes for CATPGALEGVLAKNIQYF.

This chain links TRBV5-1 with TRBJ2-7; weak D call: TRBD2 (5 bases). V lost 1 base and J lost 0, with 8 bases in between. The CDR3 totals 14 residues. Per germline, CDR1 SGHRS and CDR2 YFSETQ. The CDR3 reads CASSLIATSYEQYF. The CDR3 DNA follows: TGCGCCAGCAGCTTGATAGCGACCTCCTACGAGCAGTACTTC.

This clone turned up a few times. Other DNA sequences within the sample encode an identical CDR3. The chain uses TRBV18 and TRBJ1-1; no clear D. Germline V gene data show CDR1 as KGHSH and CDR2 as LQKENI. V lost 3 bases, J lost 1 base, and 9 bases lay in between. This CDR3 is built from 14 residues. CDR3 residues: CASSPGLKNTEAFF. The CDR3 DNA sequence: TGTGCCAGCTCACCCGGACTGAAGAACACTGAAGCTTTCTTT.

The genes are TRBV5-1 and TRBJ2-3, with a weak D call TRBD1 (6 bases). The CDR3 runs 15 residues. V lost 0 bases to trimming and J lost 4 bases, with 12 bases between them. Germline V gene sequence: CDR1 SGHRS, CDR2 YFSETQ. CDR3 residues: CASSLAGATPDTQYF. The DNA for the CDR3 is TGCGCCAGCAGCTTGGCAGGGGCCACGCCAGATACGCAGTATTTT.

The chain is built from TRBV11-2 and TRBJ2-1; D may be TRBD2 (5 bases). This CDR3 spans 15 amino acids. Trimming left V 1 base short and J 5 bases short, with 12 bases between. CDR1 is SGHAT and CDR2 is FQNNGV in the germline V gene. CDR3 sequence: CASSLGASGNNEQFF. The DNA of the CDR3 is TGTGCCAGCAGCTTAGGGGCGAGCGGCAACAATGAGCAGTTCTTC.

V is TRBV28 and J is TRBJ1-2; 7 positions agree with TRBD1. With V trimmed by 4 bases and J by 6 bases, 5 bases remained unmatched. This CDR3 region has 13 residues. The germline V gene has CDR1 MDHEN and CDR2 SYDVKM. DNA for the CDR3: TGTGCCAGCAGTTCACACACAGGGGATGGCTACACCTTC. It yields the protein CASSSHTGDGYTF.

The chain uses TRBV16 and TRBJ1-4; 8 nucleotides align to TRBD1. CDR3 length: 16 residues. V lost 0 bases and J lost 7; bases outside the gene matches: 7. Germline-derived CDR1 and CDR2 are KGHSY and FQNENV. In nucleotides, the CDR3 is TGTGCCAGCAGCCAATCCTCTTTCGACAGGGGTGAAAAACTGTTTTTT. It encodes CASSQSSFDRGEKLFF.

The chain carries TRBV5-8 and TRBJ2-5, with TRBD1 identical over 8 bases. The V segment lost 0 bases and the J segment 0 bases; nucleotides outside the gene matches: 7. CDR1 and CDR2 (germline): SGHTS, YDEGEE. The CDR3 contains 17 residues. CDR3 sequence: CASSLDRTGTYQETQYF. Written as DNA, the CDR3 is TGTGCCAGCAGCTTGGACCGGACAGGGACTTACCAAGAGACCCAGTACTTC.

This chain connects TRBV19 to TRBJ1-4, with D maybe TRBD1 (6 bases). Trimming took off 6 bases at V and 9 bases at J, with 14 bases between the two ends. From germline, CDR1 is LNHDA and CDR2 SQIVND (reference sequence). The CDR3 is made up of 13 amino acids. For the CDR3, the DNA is TGTGCCAGTAGAGAACAGGGAGTTAAAAAACTGTTTTTT. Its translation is CASREQGVKKLFF.